Described below is a single TCR beta chain sequence and its context. The data originate from a study of T cell clonotyping in hematopoietic cell transplantation. This table comes from immunoSEQ multiplex PCR, and its TCRdb copy is limited to in-frame clones, with some not included. This repertoire shows 55,000 to 70,000 clones, about 94% found once; its top ten account for 1.5% to 2%. This receptor was taken from a man aged 50 or older in good health. Some clones in this sample may be carry-over from other donors' samples. The material sequenced was peripheral blood mononuclear cells.

CDR3 sequence: CASSQDVRDRVYGYTF. The CDR3 DNA sequence: TGCGCCAGCAGCCAAGATGTCCGGGACAGGGTCTATGGCTACACCTTC. The V gene is TRBV4-1, the J gene TRBJ1-2; 9 nucleotides align to TRBD1. Trimming at V came to 0 bases and at J to 4 bases, leaving 6 bases not matched to a gene. Per the germline V gene, CDR1 is MGHRA and CDR2 is YSYEKL. This CDR3 region has 16 residues.